This T cell receptor beta chain stems from a study of blood T cell repertoires in COVID-19 (dated by TCRdb to the early 2020s). Some background on the complete study: Collaborator samples came from the United States, Italy and Spain and covered acute and convalescent phases of COVID-19. Where HLA class I and class II types were available, the types were taken from metadata supplied by the sample provider, not from assay-based typing. Sample metadata almost always included a de-identified subject ID, COVID-19 status, age in years and sex. The prospective study material was composed of cDNA or gDNA derived from T cells, B-cell-depleted T cells, or PBMCs. The dataset comprised deeply sampled blood TCRbeta repertoires from subjects exposed to, actively infected with, or recovered from COVID-19. A freely available public database, intended as a resource for researchers studying the immune response to SARS-CoV-2, is where the repertoires were released. Samples were obtained from the ongoing ImmuneRACE study (first 160 participants) and from over 1,000 subjects provided by 6 global collaborators. The research as a whole found: Clinical and demographic metadata were provided uncurated, with the amount varying by source and participant.

Taken from cysteine to phenylalanine, the CDR3 has 12 residues. Only the CDR3 portion is preserved as DNA: 36 bases, with reading frame beginning at the first base. The germline V gene yields MNHEY for CDR1 and SVGEGT for CDR2. V was cut back by 10 bases and J by 4 bases, leaving a gap of 14 bases between them. Notes on this clone: The target of this receptor is not known. The input lacks base qualities; no much larger clone sits a single base away.

TCRbeta CDR3 regions were amplified from genomic DNA using the immunoSEQ Assay, a bias-controlled multiplex PCR. Turning to the authors' computational methods: Within the assay, amplification of reference gene primers was used to estimate how many nucleated cells each sample contained. To quantify the absolute abundance of each unique TCRbeta CDR3 rearrangement, sequence reads were collapsed and filtered. For each sample, productive Simpson clonality was calculated as the square root of Simpson's diversity index across productive rearrangements. TCRdb took this table from immuneACCESS and kept in-frame rearrangements with V and J called. Such tables lack part of the clones; where checked against another copy, unresolved V genes explain under half of the gap, and the rest is unexplained. For V, J and clone size, that table is used; D and trimming come from the DNA. The table for this sample lists 140,000 to 150,000 clones; around 79% of them were counted only once. The ten most abundant clones make up approximately 8% of the sample.

Each collaborating institution followed its own protocols to collect whole blood in K2EDTA tubes. Collaborator samples were shipped for TCRbeta analysis as frozen whole blood, isolated PBMCs, or DNA extracted from either sample type. What was sequenced was peripheral blood. The sequence joins TRBV6-2 or TRBV6-3 to TRBJ2-7; the D gene lacks a confident call. This TCR came from a man aged 45-65 years with active or convalescent COVID-19. The CDR3 loop reads CATSRGDYEQYF. The nucleotide sequence is given as TGTGCCACCAGCAGAGGTGATTACGAGCAGTACTTC.